This T cell receptor (beta chain) was identified during a study of control samples from healthy donors and cancer patients. Comments on this clone: The same CDR3 also results from other DNA sequences found in this sample.

Clones were read by immunoSEQ multiplex PCR, and TCRdb kept only the in-frame ones, dropping some. Of 100,000 to 150,000 clones in the sample, 89% were seen once. The V end was cut by 0 bases, the J end by 1 base, with 4 bases between. Germline V gene data show CDR1 as SGDLS and CDR2 as YYNGEE. The CDR3 sequence is 13 residues long. Sequenced material: blood. This receptor was obtained from a man between 45 and 60 years old in good health. The V gene is TRBV9, the J gene TRBJ1-1; D unresolved. In nucleotides, the CDR3 is TGTGCCAGCAGCGTAGAAGGGAACACTGAAGCTTTCTTT. Amino acids: CASSVEGNTEAFF.